This T cell receptor (beta chain) was observed in a study of T cells in Graves' hyperthyroidism and ophthalmopathy (dated by TCRdb to the late 2010s). Study-wide context: Peripheral blood was sampled at the time of initial diagnosis, prior to any treatment. To identify TCR V-J signatures that set the groups apart, the researchers used a discovery cohort of 100 patients, made up of approximately 43 with Graves' ophthalmopathy and about 60 with stable Graves' hyperthyroidism. Prospective prediction of ophthalmopathy was tested in an independent validation cohort of 18 to 20 hyperthyroidism patients and some 17 patients who later progressed to ophthalmopathy. The roughly 91 discovery patients were randomly divided into training and test sets at a 7:3 ratio. Thyroid tissue and blood T-cell repertoires from about 6 Graves' hyperthyroidism patients were also compared in the study. Once sampling was done, hyperthyroidism patients were given methimazole at a starting dose of 30 mg daily, whereas ophthalmopathy patients were given high-dose intravenous methylprednisolone. The paper reports TCR Vbeta CDR3 sequencing of roughly 140 peripheral blood samples: around 41 ophthalmopathy, over 70 hyperthyroidism and approximately 17 progressor patients.

This clonotype has a count of ten or more. Its specific antigen is unknown. It has no much larger one-base neighbor in the sample; base qualities were not kept. The research as a whole found: Sample size was not statistically predetermined, and investigators were not blinded to group allocation. During validation, the model predicted progression to ophthalmopathy a median of approximately 6 months ahead of onset, with around 71% sensitivity and around 73% specificity. Most expanded thyroid clonotypes (frequency above 0.001) were also detected in blood, suggesting blood repertoires may reflect thyroid immune responses. A 13 V-J signature model separated ophthalmopathy from stable hyperthyroidism, with around 91% sensitivity and around 84% specificity in cross-validation and 80%/75% in testing.

A patient counted as having stable Graves' hyperthyroidism if no progression to ophthalmopathy occurred over 18 months of follow-up. Hyperthyroidism patients were newly diagnosed, had a disease duration of under 2 months, and were aged 18 to 65 years. The study excluded patients with uncontrolled infections, other autoimmune diseases, pregnancy or lactation. Diagnoses relied on clinical symptoms, serum thyroxine and TRAb, thyroid ultrasound and orbital computed tomography. PBMCs were separated from roughly 10 ml of fresh peripheral blood using Ficoll-Paque density gradient centrifugation. Total RNA was extracted using Trizol reagent, and RNA quality was assessed on an Agilent 2100 Bioanalyzer. The TCR beta CDR3 regions were amplified from RNA transcripts. The first round of RT-PCR for the TCR CDR3 was performed with the HTBI primer set and the Qiagen OneStep RT-PCR kit. Libraries were constructed in a second round of multiplex PCR, after which size selection and purification were carried out. Sequencing of the libraries was done on an Illumina HiSeq2000 using paired-end 100 bp reads. On the study's bioinformatics: Raw data were processed with SOAPnuke, discarding reads with adapters, uncalled bases, mean Phred below 15, or no exact constant-primer or identifier match. High-quality paired reads were merged using COPE v1.2.5, and each unique nucleotide sequence was defined as a clonotype. MiTCR v1.1 was used to align the clonotypes against IMGT TRBV, TRBD and TRBJ reference segments. Analysis was restricted to V-J combinations with a frequency above 0.0001, which covered about 99% of repertoires. A TCS score was defined as the ratio between F50 (clonal expansion) and ExV (chaos), using BLOSUM62-based TCRdist between CDR3 peptides within each V-J. Welch's t-statistics and random forest reduced roughly 540 V-J features to 13, which were used in a naive Bayes classifier (R e1071). TCRdb took the public reads, trimmed them with fastp at Q25, ran MiXCR for clone calling and kept in-frame beta chains. Rows with a matching CDR3 protein are joined into one entry that keeps the most common DNA and genes. V and J calls and clone size were set by TCRdb, not the authors. The sample table shows some 400,000 distinct CDR3 sequences, and about 15% are seen once. 11% of the sample is held by the ten biggest clonotypes.

Trimming removed 5 bases from V and 4 bases from J, leaving 18 bases between the germline ends. The CDR3 covers 16 residues, taking in both the cysteine and the phenylalanine. Of all the DNA, just the CDR3 is kept, 48 bases in frame from base 1. CDR1 SNHLY and CDR2 FYNNEI are derived from the germline V gene. Here the chain combines TRBV2 and TRBJ2-1; 7 matching bases give a weak D call of TRBD2. This sequence originates from a woman aged 55 to 70 with Graves' hyperthyroidism. What was sequenced was blood. The CDR3 region reads CASSRGGTILYNEQFF. The nucleotide sequence reads TGTGCCAGCAGTCGAGGGGGGACTATACTTTACAATGAGCAGTTCTTC.